What follows is one T cell receptor (beta chain) and its context. As yet, its antigen is unknown. This sample is part of a study of T-cell reconstitution after alpha-beta-depleted transplantation in children. Points from the study as a whole: Diversity and T-cell counts at one year after transplant derived mostly from new T cells.

Preparing the TCRbeta library involved the use of unique molecular identifiers. One entry per CDR3 protein, called by TCRdb with MiXCR from the PCR reads. Of a few hundred thousand distinct CDR3 sequences in the sample, 25% to 30% were seen once. Losses at the gene ends were 5 bases for V and 4 bases for J; bases not matched to a gene: 7. This CDR3 region has 16 residues. This material consisted of PBMCs, taken before TCRalphabeta/CD19-depleted stem cell transplant. This chain links TRBV12-3 or TRBV12-4 with TRBJ2-1, with 11 nucleotides matching TRBD2. This clonotype originated in a boy in the first two years of life with Wiskott-Aldrich syndrome, due to receive a stem cell transplant. CDR3 sequence: CASSPGTSGKYNEQFF. CDR3 coding DNA: TGTGCCAGCAGTCCCGGGACTAGCGGAAAATACAATGAGCAGTTCTTC.